This passage covers 23 T cell receptor beta chains from one sample sequenced in a study of glioma-infiltrating T cells (TCRdb year 2016). Instrument used: Illumina MiSeq. The iRepertoire nested amplicon-rescue multiplex PCR (arm-PCR) platform was used to amplify TCR alpha and beta CDR3 regions from RNA. TCRdb cleaned the public reads at Q25 with fastp, built clones with MiXCR and kept in-frame beta chains. Every entry covers one CDR3 protein and lists the most common genes and DNA from its rows. The sample table holds around 170,000 distinct CDR3 sequences, of which about 47% were seen once. Around 5.2% of the sample is held by the ten biggest clonotypes. The sample taken for sequencing was glioma tissue, nonneoplastic brain tissue, or PBMCs (not recorded which). The receptors originated from a human donor with low-grade glioma or glioblastoma, undergoing nonglioma brain surgery, or in good health (not recorded which).

This clonotype was recorded many times. J is TRBJ2-1 and V is TRBV20-1; D may be TRBD1 or TRBD2 (5 bases each). This CDR3 is 14 amino acids long. The V end was cut by 1 base, the J end by 4 bases, with 11 bases between. CDR1 is DFQATT, CDR2 SNEGSKA, per germline (reference sequence). This chain's CDR3 is CSARAERGYNEQFF. CDR3 nucleotide sequence: TGCAGTGCTAGAGCTGAGAGGGGTTACAATGAGCAGTTCTTC.

This chain connects TRBV28 to TRBJ2-7; 9 nucleotides line up with TRBD1. V shed 3 bases, J shed 4 bases, and the junction held 13 bases outside the gene matches. CDR1 MDHEN and CDR2 SYDVKM come from the germline V gene. The CDR3 is 17 amino acids. The CDR3 region has the DNA TGTGCCAGCAGTTTGGGGATTCCGGGACAGGGCATTTACGAGCAGTACTTC. Encoded protein: CASSLGIPGQGIYEQYF.

Ten or more counts support this clonotype. The rearrangement uses TRBV6-4 and TRBJ2-1; 7 bases fit TRBD2. This CDR3 comprises 14 residues. The germline gives CDR1 MRHNA, CDR2 SNTAGT. After removal of 6 bases from V and 3 bases from J, the junction contained 5 bases not matched to a gene. CDR3 amino acids: CASSNGGSYNEQFF. The CDR3 DNA follows: TGTGCCAGCAGCAATGGCGGGAGCTACAATGAGCAGTTCTTC.

This clonotype appeared a few times. This chain links TRBV11-2 with TRBJ2-5; unclear D gene. Trimming stripped 0 bases from V and 5 bases from J, with 7 bases between. This CDR3 is built from 13 residues. Germline assignment: CDR1 SGHAT and CDR2 FQNNGV. CDR3 amino acids: CASSLDSVETQYF. CDR3 DNA: TGTGCCAGCAGCTTAGATTCGGTGGAGACCCAGTACTTC. Complete variable domain (other parts from reference TRBV11-2 and TRBJ2-5): EAGVAQSPRYKIIEKRQSVAFWCNPISGHATLYWYQQILGQGPKLLIQFQNNGVVDDSQLPKDRFSAERLKGVDSTLKIQPAKLEDSAVYLCASSLDSVETQYFGPGTRLLVL.

This clonotype was seen repeatedly, ten times or more. As DNA, the CDR3 is TGTGCCAGCAGTCTCCAGAACGAGCAGTACTTC. Amino acid sequence: CASSLQNEQYF. This chain uses TRBV28 with TRBJ2-7; D is unclear. Germline assignment: CDR1 MDHEN and CDR2 SYDVKM. CDR3 length: 11 amino acids. V lost 5 bases and J 5 bases, leaving 7 bases between the germline ends.

This clonotype was seen more than once but under ten times. The chain recombines TRBV4-1 with TRBJ2-3; D gene uncertain. There are 15 residues in the CDR3. Trimming removed 0 bases from V and 2 bases from J, with 9 bases in between. Germline CDR1 reads MGHRA; CDR2 reads YSYEKL. The CDR3 here is CASSQDGRITDTQYF. The CDR3 DNA reads as TGCGCCAGCAGCCAAGATGGCAGGATCACAGATACGCAGTATTTT.

V usage is TRBV6-2 or TRBV6-3 and J usage is TRBJ2-1, with 14 bases fitting TRBD2. CDR3 length equals 13 residues. V lost 10 bases and J lost 7; bases outside the gene matches: 3. Germline lookup yields CDR1 MNHEY and CDR2 SVGEGT. The DNA for the CDR3 is TGTGCCACCTGGACTAGCGGGAGGAATGAGCAGTTCTTC. Translation: CATWTSGRNEQFF.

V gene TRBV20-1 combines with J gene TRBJ2-1; D possibly matches TRBD1 or TRBD2 (6 bases each). Deletions cut 3 bases from V and 8 bases from J, with 14 bases between. The CDR3 has 13 amino acids. Germline lookup yields CDR1 DFQATT and CDR2 SNEGSKA (reference sequence). CDR3 DNA sequence: TGCAGTGCTAGTACTCCGGGGGCTTATGAGCAGTTCTTC. Amino acids: CSASTPGAYEQFF.

The genes are TRBV3-1 and TRBJ2-7; 7 nucleotides line up with TRBD1. V lost 7 bases to trimming and J lost 4 bases; unmatched junction nucleotides: 4. The CDR3 runs 12 residues. Germline lookup yields CDR1 LGHDT and CDR2 YNNKEL (reference sequence). The CDR3 reads CASILTGYEQYF. Here the CDR3 DNA reads TGTGCCAGCATCCTGACAGGGTACGAGCAGTACTTC.

With regard to this clonotype: The germline gene is not matched at one end of the junction; a read error may be the cause. The rearrangement joins TRBV4-1 to TRBJ2-7; 8 positions match TRBD2. Germline CDR1 is MGHRA and CDR2 is YSYEKL. The CDR3 extends over 15 amino acids. The CDR3 region is CAISSLSGNRGEQYF. The CDR3, as DNA: TGCGCCATCAGCTCACTTAGCGGGAATCGGGGCGAGCAGTACTTC.

Comments on this clonotype: A much larger clone sits a single nucleotide away, making a read error possible. The chain recombines TRBV25-1 with TRBJ1-3, with D unresolved. Looked up from germline, CDR1 is MGHDK and CDR2 is SYGVNS. This CDR3 is built from 17 residues. The CDR3 is CASSEFGGGPPGNTTYF. CDR3 nucleotide sequence: TGTGCCAGCAGTGAATTCGGTGGAGGGCCGCCTGGAAACACCACATATTTT.

As regards this clonotype: A much larger clone differs from this one at a single base, so this may be a read error. The chain links TRBV15 to TRBJ2-7; 7 bases match TRBD2. This CDR3 region has 14 residues. CDR1 is LNHNV and CDR2 is YYDKDF in the germline V gene (reference sequence). Unmatched junction bases numbered 7, after V lost 3 bases and J lost 5 bases. The CDR3: CATSSFAGDHEQYF. DNA for the CDR3: TGTGCCACCAGCAGTTTCGCGGGAGACCACGAGCAGTACTTC.

On this clonotype itself: Given a much more abundant clone one base away, this may be a read error. This sequence joins TRBV28 and TRBJ1-5; perhaps TRBD1 as D (6 bases). This CDR3 is 14 amino acids long. The V end was cut by 3 bases, the J end by 8 bases, with 14 bases between. Germline CDR1 reads MDHEN; CDR2 reads SYDVKM. CDR3 protein: CASSFPQGGKPQHF. The DNA of the CDR3 is TGTGCCAGCAGTTTCCCACAGGGAGGGAAGCCCCAGCATTTT. The variable domain in full, with the rest retrieved from reference TRBV28 and TRBJ1-5, is DVKVTQSSRYLVKRTGEKVFLECVQDMDHENMFWYRQDPGLGLRLIYFSYDVKMKEKGDIPEGYSVSREKKERFSLILESASTNQTSMYLCASSFPQGGKPQHFGDGTRLSIL.

This clonotype was seen at least ten times. The chain carries TRBV20-1 and TRBJ2-1; the D is unclear. The CDR3 totals 16 residues. The germline V gene has CDR1 DFQATT and CDR2 SNEGSKA (reference sequence). Trimming shortened V by 6 bases and J by 0 bases, and 18 bases separated the two germline ends. The CDR3 DNA follows: TGCAGTGCCCCACCGCTCCGGGCGAGCTCCTACAATGAGCAGTTCTTC. Encoded protein: CSAPPLRASSYNEQFF.

Worth noting for this clonotype: A much larger clone sits a single nucleotide away, making a read error possible. V gene TRBV24-1 combines with J gene TRBJ2-3; either TRBD1 or TRBD2 may supply D (5 bases each). The CDR3 consists of 14 residues. CDR1 is KGHDR and CDR2 is SFDVKD in the germline V gene. The CDR3 DNA reads TGTGCCACCAGTGAAGGATCTAGCACAGGTACGCAGTATTTT. Amino acid sequence: CATSEGSSTGTQYF.

This clonotype was found once. The chain combines TRBV7-2 with TRBJ2-5; 7 bases line up with TRBD1. The CDR3 is 16 amino acids. V was pared by 9 bases and J by 5 bases, with 18 bases of the junction left unmatched. Germline V gene data show CDR1 as SGHTA and CDR2 as FQGNSA. The CDR3 coding sequence is TGTGCCAGGAGCGATACTCTGGGACAGCCTTGGGAGACCCAGTACTTC. Amino acid sequence: CARSDTLGQPWETQYF.

This chain uses TRBV3-1 with TRBJ1-5; tentative D call: TRBD1 (5 bases). The CDR3 runs 16 residues. V was pared by 6 bases and J by 0 bases, with 15 bases between. CDR1 and CDR2 from the germline V gene are LGHDT and YNNKEL (reference sequence). CDR3 in amino acids: CASSHGGDDSNQPQHF. Here the CDR3 DNA reads TGTGCCAGCAGTCACGGGGGGGACGATAGCAATCAGCCCCAGCATTTT.

The rearrangement uses TRBV12-3 or TRBV12-4 and TRBJ2-7; maybe TRBD1 (6 bases). Trimming pared 3 bases from V and 2 bases from J, leaving 20 bases between. This CDR3 is 17 amino acids long. Here the CDR3 reads CASSLTSPDSLTYEQYF. In nucleotides, the CDR3 is TGTGCCAGCAGTTTGACATCCCCGGACAGCCTAACCTACGAGCAGTACTTC.

Concerning this clonotype itself: Since a much larger clone is just one base distant, this may be a read error. The chain joins TRBV15 to TRBJ2-7; D gene uncertain. CDR3 size: 15 residues. Trimming pared 0 bases from V and 3 bases from J, leaving 12 bases between. Germline V CDR1 and CDR2: LNHNV, YYDKDF (reference sequence). The CDR3 sequence is CATSRDGPELYEQYF. The CDR3 nucleotides read TGTGCCACCAGCAGAGATGGGCCAGAGCTCTACGAGCAGTACTTC.

V usage is TRBV29-1 and J usage is TRBJ2-5; TRBD2 might be the D (6 bases). The length of the CDR3 is 15 residues. CDR1 is SQVTM, CDR2 ANQGSEA, per germline. Trimming removed 0 bases from V and 4 bases from J, with 15 bases in between. This CDR3 is CSVEDRGRGSETQYF. Here the CDR3 DNA reads TGCAGCGTTGAAGATCGGGGACGGGGGTCAGAGACCCAGTACTTC.

CDR3 region: CASSPLKTPDYGYTF. DNA of the CDR3: TGTGCCAGCTCACCATTGAAGACTCCAGACTATGGCTACACCTTC. The chain recombines TRBV18 with TRBJ1-2; no clear D gene. The CDR3 contains 15 residues. The V gene's germline CDR1 is KGHSH and CDR2 LQKENI. With 2 bases removed from V and 3 bases from J, the gap between germline ends came to 13 bases.

The chain recombines TRBV29-1 with TRBJ2-5; D assignment may be TRBD1 or TRBD2 (6 bases each). CDR1 is SQVTM and CDR2 is ANQGSEA in the germline V gene. This CDR3 spans 15 amino acids. The V and J ends lost 6 bases and 5 bases respectively, with 22 bases between them. The CDR3 DNA follows: TGCAGCGTGCAGACGGGGGCAACGATCGCGGAGACCCAGTACTTC. Translating it yields CSVQTGATIAETQYF. The whole variable domain, filled in from reference TRBV29-1 and TRBJ2-5, reads SAVISQKPSRDICQRGTSLTIQCQVDSQVTMMFWYRQQPGQSLTLIATANQGSEATYESGFVIDKFPISRPNLTFSTLTVSNMSPEDSSIYLCSVQTGATIAETQYFGPGTRLLVL.

The chain has TRBV2 and TRBJ2-7, with 9 bases aligning to TRBD1. The CDR3 spans 17 residues. With V trimmed by 6 bases and J by 2 bases, 14 bases remained unmatched. Looked up from germline, CDR1 is SNHLY and CDR2 is FYNNEI. CDR3 residues: CASRTDRGSGNTYEQYF. The CDR3 DNA sequence: TGTGCCAGCAGGACGGACAGGGGTTCTGGTAACACCTACGAGCAGTACTTC.